Reported below is one TCR beta chain. Germline CDR1 reads SGHRS; CDR2 reads YFSETQ. The CDR3 extends over 13 amino acids. V was trimmed by 0 bases and J by 9 bases, leaving 12 bases between them. These data originate in a study of shared clonotypes between healthy human individuals. The data were produced by immunoSEQ multiplex PCR, yet TCRdb's version contains in-frame clones alone and is incomplete. The repertoire consists of around 1,000,000 clones, with about 80% occurring once and the leading ten covering about 0.89%. The chain combines TRBV5-1 with TRBJ1-1; D gene uncertain. Sequencing was done on a sample of memory CD4+ T cells from PBMCs. Subset noted: CD45RA-negative fraction. This sequence originates from a man aged 18 to 35 in good health. Some clones in this sample may be carry-over from other donors' samples. CDR3 nucleotide sequence: TGCGCCAGCAGCTTGGACCCCACATCGCAAGCTTTCTTT. Its translation is CASSLDPTSQAFF.